What follows are 25 T cell receptor beta chains derived from one specimen sequenced in a study of CXCR3-negative and CXCR3-positive naive CD8 T cells. UMI-labeled 5' RACE TRB cDNA libraries were prepared from the cells. TCRdb reanalyzed the 5' RACE reads and collapses them to one entry per CDR3 protein, without DNA. The sample has 100,000 to 150,000 distinct CDR3 sequences. Specimen: naive CXCR3- CD8+ T cells from blood. The subset: CD45RO-CCR7+CD27+CD95- naive CD8+ T cells lacking CXCR3 (TNR3-). Receptors originate from a human donor in good health. Some clones in this sample may be carry-over from other donors' samples.

V is TRBV15 and J is TRBJ2-1; TCRdb indicates TRBD2, and absent DNA this call remains unverified. The germline gives CDR1 LNHNV, CDR2 YYDKDF (reference sequence). CDR3 length equals 16 residues. Here the CDR3 reads CATSRARTTGENEQFF.

The genes are TRBV12-3 or TRBV12-4 and TRBJ2-1; the TCRdb call, TRBD2, lacks DNA for checking. The CDR3 has 13 amino acids. Here the CDR3 reads CASSSPLEGEQFF.

The gene calls are TRBV10-3 and TRBJ2-3; TCRdb's D call of TRBD2 is untestable without DNA. CDR1 and CDR2 from the germline V gene are ENHRY and SYGVKD. This CDR3 is 19 amino acids long. The CDR3 region is CAISESGIKAGGRVDTQYF.

The J gene is TRBJ2-3, the V gene TRBV11-2; no DNA is available, so the TRBD2 call from TCRdb remains unchecked. The CDR3 contains 16 residues. Per the germline V gene, CDR1 is SGHAT and CDR2 is FQNNGV. This CDR3 reads CASSYISGRALDTQYF.

This sequence joins TRBV10-1 and TRBJ1-1; TCRdb's D gene call, TRBD1, goes unchecked for lack of DNA. The CDR3 is made up of 14 amino acids. Looked up from germline, CDR1 is WNHNN and CDR2 is SYGVQD (reference sequence). The CDR3 region is CASSGGADRSEAFF.

The chain links TRBV25-1 to TRBJ2-1; TCRdb selects TRBD2, and the lack of DNA leaves this call unchecked. The germline CDR1 and CDR2 sequences are MGHDK and SYGVNS. This CDR3 region has 16 residues. CDR3 residues: CASSDGTGLAYNEQFF.

The CDR3 is CASSYGPGGYNEQFF. The rearrangement joins TRBV6-2 or TRBV6-3 to TRBJ2-1; TCRdb outputs TRBD2, but without DNA this stays unchecked. Germline V lookup: CDR1 MNHEY, CDR2 SVGEGT. The CDR3 has 15 amino acids.

The chain joins TRBV6-5 to TRBJ2-3; TCRdb's D call of TRBD1 is untestable without DNA. Germline V gene lookup returns CDR1 MNHEY and CDR2 SVGAGI. This CDR3 contains 15 residues. The CDR3 loop reads CASSYFGGATDTQYF.

The chain carries TRBV9 and TRBJ2-7; TCRdb gives TRBD1 as the D gene, but with no DNA this cannot be confirmed. The CDR3 has 14 residues. Germline CDR1 is SGDLS and CDR2 is YYNGEE. The CDR3: CASRPPGRSYEQYF.

The V call is TRBV7-9, the J call TRBJ2-7; the D call from TCRdb, TRBD2, cannot be confirmed without DNA. This CDR3 contains 15 residues. The germline V gene has CDR1 SEHNR and CDR2 FQNEAQ (reference sequence). The CDR3 protein is CASSLGASGNYEQYF.

This rearrangement joins TRBV7-9 to TRBJ1-6; the D call of TRBD1 rests on TCRdb alone, since no DNA is present to check it. The CDR3 totals 18 residues. Germline V gene data show CDR1 as SEHNR and CDR2 as FQNEAQ (reference sequence). The CDR3 sequence is CASSLVAPTGVYNSPLHF.

The J gene is TRBJ1-4, the V gene TRBV4-1; there is no DNA to check the TCRdb D call of TRBD1. This CDR3 has 17 residues. Germline V gives CDR1 MGHRA, CDR2 YSYEKL. The CDR3 loop reads CASSLGARQGFHEKLFF.

Here the CDR3 reads CASSLDPTNQETQYF. The chain links TRBV13 to TRBJ2-5. CDR3 length: 15 amino acids. Germline assignment: CDR1 PRHDT and CDR2 FYEKMQ (reference sequence).

The chain employs TRBV5-6 and TRBJ2-1. Germline V gene sequence: CDR1 SGHDT, CDR2 YYEEEE. The CDR3 consists of 13 residues. CDR3 sequence: CASSFALSNEQFF.

This rearrangement joins TRBV2 to TRBJ2-3; the TCRdb call, TRBD2, lacks DNA for checking. This CDR3 has 17 residues. Germline V gene sequence: CDR1 SNHLY, CDR2 FYNNEI. CDR3 sequence reads: CASEDYLYAQSTDTQYF.

This chain joins TRBV14 and TRBJ1-3; TCRdb names TRBD1, which stays unverified in the absence of DNA. Germline V gene lookup returns CDR1 SGHDN and CDR2 FVKESK. The CDR3 consists of 17 residues. CDR3 residues: CASSQFGGPGSGNTIYF.

V gene TRBV12-3 or TRBV12-4 combines with J gene TRBJ2-3. The CDR3 contains 16 residues. CDR3 loop: CASSSEGPLFTDTQYF.

The genes are TRBV28 and TRBJ2-3; the TCRdb call, TRBD1, lacks DNA for checking. The CDR3 spans 14 residues. Germline CDR1 reads MDHEN; CDR2 reads SYDVKM. Here the CDR3 reads CASSDTGVGDTQYF.

This chain uses TRBV20-1 with TRBJ2-1; TCRdb designates TRBD1, a call that cannot be tested without DNA. The germline CDR1 and CDR2 sequences are DFQATT and SNEGSKA (reference sequence). CDR3 size: 13 residues. CDR3 sequence reads: CSARDLGGSEQFF.

V and J are TRBV28 and TRBJ1-2; without DNA, the TCRdb call of TRBD1 cannot be checked. The CDR3 contains 18 residues. CDR1 and CDR2 (germline): MDHEN, SYDVKM. This CDR3 reads CASSPVEGYRGDLYGYTF.

The chain carries TRBV7-6 and TRBJ2-7; without DNA, the TCRdb call of TRBD1 cannot be checked. This CDR3 contains 15 residues. Germline V gene sequence: CDR1 SGHVS, CDR2 FNYEAQ. This chain's CDR3 is CASRQGTGQSYEQYF.

The gene calls are TRBV20-1 and TRBJ2-7; TCRdb designates TRBD1, a call that cannot be tested without DNA. The CDR3 runs 13 residues. The germline CDR1 and CDR2 sequences are DFQATT and SNEGSKA (reference sequence). CDR3 region: CSARPGTAPEQYF.

This sequence joins TRBV7-9 and TRBJ1-2; lacking DNA, the TRBD1 call made by TCRdb goes unchecked. This CDR3 has 15 residues. Germline values: CDR1 SEHNR, CDR2 FQNEAQ (reference sequence). The CDR3 protein is CASSYPGQGVNGYTF. The entire variable domain, with the rest obtained from reference TRBV7-9 and TRBJ1-2, is as follows: DTGVSQNPRHKITKRGQNVTFRCDPISEHNRLYWYRQTLGQGPEFLTYFQNEAQLEKSRLLSDRFSAERPKGSFSTLEIQRTEQGDSAMYLCASSYPGQGVNGYTFGSGTRLTVV.

The chain is built from TRBV4-1 and TRBJ2-1; TCRdb lists TRBD1, though no DNA is available to test this call. CDR3 length: 16 amino acids. Germline V CDR1 and CDR2: MGHRA, YSYEKL. The CDR3 spells CASSHPPGQGTGEQFF.

V usage is TRBV7-9 and J usage is TRBJ2-7; TCRdb's D gene call, TRBD1, goes unchecked for lack of DNA. The germline CDR1 and CDR2 sequences are SEHNR and FQNEAQ (reference sequence). The CDR3 contains 16 residues. This CDR3 is CASSPPEGEETYEQYF.